A selection of T cell receptor beta chains follows, all from one sample in a study of shared clonotypes between healthy human individuals. Profiling relied on immunoSEQ multiplex PCR, and the TCRdb table lists in-frame clones only, not all of them. In the table there are about 2,500,000 clones, 90% to 95% of which are singletons. The material sequenced was naive CD4+ T cells sorted from blood. Every receptor here comes from a man between 18 and 35 years old in good health. Each CDR3 is given with its conserved first and last residue. A D gene is named only where the DNA matches it firmly. A clone size is listed for some rows: how often the clone was seen (once, few, many), or a class if it is expanded.

D: NA
V: TRBV13
size: NA
J: TRBJ1-2
DNA: TGTGCCAGCAGCTTAGCGGGACATCTGGGGTATAACTATGGCTACACCTTC
CDR3: CASSLAGHLGYNYGYTF

D: NA
V: TRBV11-2
size: NA
J: TRBJ1-4
DNA: TGTGCCAGCAGCCCTCAAGCCGACAGGACTAATGAAAAACTGTTTTTT
CDR3: CASSPQADRTNEKLFF

D: NA
V: TRBV5-6
size: NA
J: TRBJ2-5
DNA: TGTGCCAGCAGCTTGATGGGACACGGTCAAGAGACCCAGTACTTC
CDR3: CASSLMGHGQETQYF

D: TRBD1
V: TRBV6-6
size: NA
J: TRBJ2-1
DNA: TGTGCCAGCAGGGACAGGGATGGGGAGCAGTTCTTC
CDR3: CASRDRDGEQFF

D: TRBD2
V: TRBV14
size: NA
J: TRBJ2-5
DNA: TGTGCCAGCAGCCCCGGGGGGGCGGCCCAAGAGACCCAGTACTTC
CDR3: CASSPGGAAQETQYF

D: NA
V: TRBV2
size: NA
J: TRBJ1-3
DNA: TGTGCCAGCAGTGAAGGGACCTCTGGAAACACCATATATTTT
CDR3: CASSEGTSGNTIYF

D: NA
V: TRBV28
size: NA
J: TRBJ1-1
DNA: TGTGCCAGCAGTCTTACCGGGACGGGGAACACTGAAGCTTTCTTT
CDR3: CASSLTGTGNTEAFF

D: NA
V: TRBV15
size: NA
J: TRBJ1-3
DNA: TGTGCCACCAGTCACTCTGGAAACACCATATATTTT
CDR3: CATSHSGNTIYF

D: NA
V: TRBV19
size: NA
J: TRBJ1-2
DNA: TGTGCCAGCAGGGAGATATCCCCTAACTATGGCTACACCTTC
CDR3: CASREISPNYGYTF

D: NA
V: TRBV11-3
size: NA
J: TRBJ2-1
DNA: TGTGCCAGCAGCTTAGGTTCGAGGGTTAGTACAATCGATGAGCAGTTCTTC
CDR3: CASSLGSRVSTIDEQFF

D: NA
V: TRBV5-1
size: once
J: TRBJ1-5
DNA: TGCGCCAGCAGCTTGTACCCTACAGAAGTCAATCAGCCCCAGCATTTT
CDR3: CASSLYPTEVNQPQHF

D: TRBD1
V: TRBV27
size: once
J: TRBJ1-2
DNA: TGTGCCAGCAGTTCGCTGGACAGGCTGGGAGGCTACACCTTC
CDR3: CASSSLDRLGGYTF

D: NA
V: TRBV5-6
size: NA
J: TRBJ2-4
DNA: TGTGCCAGCAGCCGCCCGTCCCGGGGGCGCAGAAACATTCAGTACTTC
CDR3: CASSRPSRGRRNIQYF

D: TRBD1
V: TRBV5-4
size: NA
J: TRBJ1-1
DNA: TGTGCCAGCAGCATCTCCGGACAGGGAATAAGTGAGGCTTTCTTT
CDR3: CASSISGQGISEAFF

D: NA
V: TRBV7-8
size: NA
J: TRBJ2-3
DNA: TGTGCCAGCAGCTTAGTGTGGCAGGTAAAGGGAGATACGCAGTATTTT
CDR3: CASSLVWQVKGDTQYF

D: TRBD2
V: TRBV28
size: NA
J: TRBJ2-7
DNA: TGTGCCAGCAGTTTAGGAGCACTGACTAGCGGGTCCTACGAGCAGTACTTC
CDR3: CASSLGALTSGSYEQYF

D: NA
V: TRBV7-3
size: NA
J: TRBJ2-1
DNA: TGTGCCAGCAGCCGGGACACATCCTCCTACAATGAGCAGTTCTTC
CDR3: CASSRDTSSYNEQFF

D: TRBD2
V: TRBV5-1
size: NA
J: TRBJ2-1
DNA: TGCGCCAGCAGCCTGGAACTAGCGGGGGCCTACAATGAGCAGTTCTTC
CDR3: CASSLELAGAYNEQFF

D: NA
V: TRBV27
size: NA
J: TRBJ1-6
DNA: TGTGCCAGCAGTTTATTTAATTCACCCCTCCACTTT
CDR3: CASSLFNSPLHF

D: NA
V: TRBV6-1
size: once
J: TRBJ2-2
DNA: TGTGCCAGCACAGCACAGCGCAACACCGGGGAGCTGTTTTTT
CDR3: CASTAQRNTGELFF

D: NA
V: TRBV10-3
size: NA
J: TRBJ1-6
DNA: TGTGCCATCAGTGACTCGGTGGGGAGCTCCTATAATTCACCCCTCCACTTT
CDR3: CAISDSVGSSYNSPLHF

D: NA
V: TRBV10-1
size: NA
J: TRBJ2-1
DNA: TGCGCCAGCAGTGAAGGAGGACTGGGCAATGAGCAGTTCTTC
CDR3: CASSEGGLGNEQFF

D: NA
V: TRBV30
size: once
J: TRBJ2-5
DNA: TGTGCCTGGAGGGTCAAGGGAGAGACCCAGTACTTC
CDR3: CAWRVKGETQYF

D: NA
V: TRBV9
size: NA
J: TRBJ1-2
DNA: TGTGCCAGCAACCCAATTGAGGGGAACTATGGCTACACCTTC
CDR3: CASNPIEGNYGYTF

D: TRBD1
V: TRBV5-1
size: NA
J: TRBJ2-2
DNA: TGCGCCAGCAGCTTGGGGACAGGCACCGGGGAGCTGTTTTTT
CDR3: CASSLGTGTGELFF

D: TRBD1
V: TRBV13
size: few
J: TRBJ1-1
DNA: TGTGCCAGCAGCTTATCCGCTAAGGGGACAGTGAACACTGAAGCTTTCTTT
CDR3: CASSLSAKGTVNTEAFF

D: TRBD2
V: TRBV6-1
size: once
J: TRBJ2-7
DNA: TGTGCCAGCAGTGAAGCTCAGCGGGGGGCTCCCTACGAGCAGTACTTC
CDR3: CASSEAQRGAPYEQYF

D: NA
V: TRBV28
size: NA
J: TRBJ1-5
DNA: TGTGCCAGCAGTTGGGGACCGCTGCGTAGCAATCAGCCCCAGCATTTT
CDR3: CASSWGPLRSNQPQHF

D: NA
V: TRBV7-3
size: NA
J: TRBJ2-6
DNA: TGTGCCAGCAGCCCCTGGGCATCTGGGGCCAACGTCCTGACTTTC
CDR3: CASSPWASGANVLTF

D: NA
V: TRBV4-3
size: NA
J: TRBJ1-1
DNA: TGCGCCAGCAGCCAAGATCCCCCCATGAACACTGAAGCTTTCTTT
CDR3: CASSQDPPMNTEAFF

D: TRBD1
V: TRBV5-1
size: once
J: TRBJ1-2
DNA: TGCGCCAGCAGCTTGGACTACAGGGGGTATGGCTACACCTTC
CDR3: CASSLDYRGYGYTF

D: NA
V: TRBV6-1
size: NA
J: TRBJ2-1
DNA: TGTGCCAGCAGTTTACCTACCCCGCCTAGCGAGCAGTTCTTC
CDR3: CASSLPTPPSEQFF

D: NA
V: TRBV27
size: NA
J: TRBJ2-7
DNA: TGTGCCAGCAGTCCGGCCGGCTCCTACGAGCAGTACTTC
CDR3: CASSPAGSYEQYF

D: NA
V: TRBV28
size: NA
J: TRBJ1-5
DNA: TGTGCCAGCAGCCCGACGGGTTACAATCAGCCCCAGCATTTT
CDR3: CASSPTGYNQPQHF

D: TRBD2
V: TRBV7-2
size: once
J: TRBJ2-7
DNA: TGTGCCAGCAGCAAAACCCGGACTAGCGGGAGTTTGAGCTCCTACGAGCAGTACTTC
CDR3: CASSKTRTSGSLSSYEQYF

D: NA
V: TRBV9
size: NA
J: TRBJ2-3
DNA: TGTGCCAGCAGCGTATCTCTAGCAGCCTACACAGATACGCAGTATTTT
CDR3: CASSVSLAAYTDTQYF

D: TRBD1
V: TRBV4-1
size: NA
J: TRBJ1-4
DNA: TGCGCCAGCAGCCAAGGGGACAGGGGTAATGAAAAACTGTTTTTT
CDR3: CASSQGDRGNEKLFF

D: TRBD1
V: TRBV7-2
size: NA
J: TRBJ1-1
DNA: TGTGCCAGCAGCCCCGGACAGGGTTGGGACACTGAAGCTTTCTTT
CDR3: CASSPGQGWDTEAFF

D: NA
V: TRBV6-5
size: few
J: TRBJ1-5
DNA: TGTGCCAGCAGTTACTCTAGGTACGGGAGCAATCAGCCCCAGCATTTT
CDR3: CASSYSRYGSNQPQHF

D: NA
V: TRBV7-9
size: NA
J: TRBJ2-3
DNA: TGTGCCAGCAGCTTCGGCGATAGCGGAGCAGATACGCAGTATTTT
CDR3: CASSFGDSGADTQYF

D: NA
V: TRBV7-8
size: once
J: TRBJ1-1
DNA: TGTGCCAGCAGCTTAGCGGGACGCCTGCGAGCTTTCTTT
CDR3: CASSLAGRLRAFF

D: NA
V: TRBV10-3
size: NA
J: TRBJ2-5
DNA: TGTGCCATCAGTGGGTTGCAGACGGGAGAGACCCAGTACTTC
CDR3: CAISGLQTGETQYF

D: TRBD1
V: TRBV6-1
size: NA
J: TRBJ1-2
DNA: TGTGCCAGCAGCCGAGACAGGGGAGCAGGCTACACCTTC
CDR3: CASSRDRGAGYTF

D: NA
V: TRBV5-6
size: once
J: TRBJ1-3
DNA: TGTGCCAGCAGCTTGCCTCCCGACTATTCAGGGGGAAACACCATATATTTT
CDR3: CASSLPPDYSGGNTIYF

D: NA
V: TRBV7-8
size: NA
J: TRBJ1-1
DNA: TGTGCCAGCAGCTTTTTAGGGTTCACCCACCAAGCTTTCTTT
CDR3: CASSFLGFTHQAFF

D: TRBD2
V: TRBV19
size: NA
J: TRBJ2-5
DNA: TGTGCCAGTAGTGACAGCGGCGGGAGGGAGACCCAGTACTTC
CDR3: CASSDSGGRETQYF

D: TRBD1
V: TRBV29-1
size: once
J: TRBJ1-1
DNA: TGCAGCGTTGGTAGGACAGGGACCCAAAGGAACACTGAAGCTTTCTTT
CDR3: CSVGRTGTQRNTEAFF

D: TRBD1
V: TRBV25-1
size: NA
J: TRBJ1-6
DNA: TGTGCCAGCAGTGTGCAGGGGGCCTCACCCCTCCACTTT
CDR3: CASSVQGASPLHF

D: TRBD1
V: TRBV27
size: NA
J: TRBJ2-7
DNA: TGTGCCAGCACCCCGACAGGGCCGGACTCCTACGAGCAGTACTTC
CDR3: CASTPTGPDSYEQYF

D: NA
V: TRBV10-3
size: NA
J: TRBJ2-3
DNA: TGTGCCATCAGTGAGTCAGGCAGGGCAGATACGCAGTATTTT
CDR3: CAISESGRADTQYF

D: TRBD2
V: TRBV7-6
size: NA
J: TRBJ2-5
DNA: TGTGCCAGCAGCTTAGAAAGACTAGCGGGAGCTGAGACCCAGTACTTC
CDR3: CASSLERLAGAETQYF

D: TRBD2
V: TRBV5-4
size: NA
J: TRBJ2-3
DNA: TGTGCCAGCAGCCTAGCGGGGGGACGCACAGATACGCAGTATTTT
CDR3: CASSLAGGRTDTQYF

D: TRBD2
V: TRBV7-2
size: once
J: TRBJ2-2
DNA: TGTGCCAGCAGCTCCCCTCGAGCGGGAGGTACCGGGGAGCTGTTTTTT
CDR3: CASSSPRAGGTGELFF

D: TRBD1
V: TRBV10-3
size: NA
J: TRBJ2-2
DNA: TGTGCCATCAGCGTAGGACAGGGGGGGCCCGGGGAGCTGTTTTTT
CDR3: CAISVGQGGPGELFF

D: NA
V: TRBV7-8
size: once
J: TRBJ2-5
DNA: TGTGCCAGCAGCTTAGTGGGGGGGCGCAGGGAGACCCAGTACTTC
CDR3: CASSLVGGRRETQYF

D: NA
V: TRBV5-4
size: NA
J: TRBJ2-7
DNA: TGTGCCAGCAGCTCTGGCGGGAAAGCCTACGAGCAGTACTTC
CDR3: CASSSGGKAYEQYF

D: NA
V: TRBV5-4
size: once
J: TRBJ2-7
DNA: TGTGCCAGCAGCTGGGGTACTTCCTACGAGCAGTACTTC
CDR3: CASSWGTSYEQYF

D: NA
V: TRBV19
size: NA
J: TRBJ1-2
DNA: TGTGCCAGTAGTTTAGGAGGGGGGAGTGTGGTCTATGGCTACACCTTC
CDR3: CASSLGGGSVVYGYTF